This T cell receptor beta chain was identified during a study of response to subunit inactivated influenza vaccine. Overall study findings and caveats: Authors suggested each seasonal flu vaccination may recruit only limited numbers of new T cells.

This CDR3 has 15 amino acids. Germline lookup yields CDR1 MGHRA and CDR2 YSYEKL. V lost 5 bases and J lost 1; bases outside the gene matches: 7. Details on this clonotype: The antigen is not known.

One entry per CDR3 protein, called by TCRdb with MiXCR from the RT-PCR reads. The sample records 860,000 or so distinct CDR3 sequences, about 20% being singletons. Specimen: PBMCs from blood, collected more than 4 days after vaccination. The sequence was collected from a man between 45 and 60 years old who received an inactivated influenza vaccine. The chain combines TRBV4-1 with TRBJ2-7; TRBD1 matches 8 bases. In DNA, the CDR3 is TGCGCCAGCAGCACCCGACAGGGGTCATCCTACGAGCAGTACTTC. Translation: CASSTRQGSSYEQYF.